This T cell receptor (beta chain) was sequenced for a study of T cells after yellow fever vaccination. The CDR3 is 16 residues long. CDR1 is ENHRY and CDR2 is SYGVKD in the germline V gene. The V segment lost 3 bases and the J segment 2 bases; nucleotides outside the gene matches: 7. This clonotype was seen more than once but under ten times. Its specificity is unknown. Study-wide results and caveats: The booster response re-showed most primary clones: around 96% CD4, more than 70% CD8.

By 5'RACE template switching, TCR cDNA was produced, with a universal primer site and UMIs added in the process. TCRdb passed the 5' RACE reads through MiXCR, listing each CDR3 protein once. The sample yields more than 300,000 distinct CDR3 sequences, about 4.5% seen once. The chain joins TRBV10-3 to TRBJ2-3, with TRBD2 identical over 8 bases. This clonotype was obtained from a man younger than 30 who received the YFV17D yellow fever vaccine. Sequencing was performed on PBMCs, taken 15 days after the yellow fever booster vaccination. CDR3 residues: CAISEGAGAFTDTQYF. As DNA, the CDR3 is TGTGCCATCAGTGAAGGAGCGGGGGCCTTCACAGATACGCAGTATTTT.